This T cell receptor beta chain was documented in a study of immune cell composition in non-small cell lung cancer. Study-wide results and limits: Smoking pack-years did not significantly correlate with tumour TCR-beta clonality. Squamous carcinomas (approximately 75%) more often had tumour-associated clones >0.5% than adenocarcinomas (roughly 35%).

Using immunoSEQ multiplex PCR, the repertoire was profiled, and TCRdb retains in-frame clones only, with some absent. The sample lists over 4,000 clones, about 88% occurring once. The CDR3 extends over 12 amino acids. Germline V gene data show CDR1 as MDHEN and CDR2 as SYDVKM. The ends lost 8 bases at V and 2 bases at J; junction bases unmatched: 2. Notes on this clone: Its antigen is not known.

The normal lung sample lay at least 3 cm, and maximally far, from the tumour. This clonotype was obtained from a human donor with non-small cell lung cancer. Some clones in this sample may be carry-over from other donors' samples. The chain is built from TRBV28 and TRBJ1-2, with 7 positions matching TRBD1. Sequenced sample: non-adjacent lung tissue. The DNA of the CDR3 is TGTGCCAGCCAACAGGGGAACTATGGCTACACCTTC. Its protein product is CASQQGNYGYTF.